Reported below is one T cell receptor (beta chain). Its antigen remains unknown. The data originate from a study of blood T cells in healthy people across ages. Per the germline V gene, CDR1 is LGHDT and CDR2 is YNNKEL (reference sequence). V lost 2 bases and J lost 5; bases outside the gene matches: 6. The CDR3 has 15 residues. It was with a sample-barcoded 5' primer and a J-beta primer mix that a second PCR of about 6 to 12 cycles was run. A 12-random-nucleotide template-switch adaptor tagged each cDNA molecule. TCRdb passed the 5' RACE reads through MiXCR, listing each CDR3 protein once. The sample yields approximately 940,000 distinct CDR3 sequences, roughly 48% seen once. Isolated PBMCs totaled at least 6.5 million in each sample. Total RNA, at least 5 micrograms per sample, came from PBMCs. Study findings and constraints: Estimates of total diversity, which came from one million sequenced T cells, were considered to be underestimates.

Sequences were obtained from blood. The receptor was derived from a man aged 25-40 years in good health. The genes are TRBV3-1 and TRBJ2-1, with 7 bases identical to TRBD1. CDR3 protein: CASSQPQGVNNEQFF. The CDR3 coding sequence is TGTGCCAGCAGCCAACCCCAGGGGGTCAACAATGAGCAGTTCTTC.